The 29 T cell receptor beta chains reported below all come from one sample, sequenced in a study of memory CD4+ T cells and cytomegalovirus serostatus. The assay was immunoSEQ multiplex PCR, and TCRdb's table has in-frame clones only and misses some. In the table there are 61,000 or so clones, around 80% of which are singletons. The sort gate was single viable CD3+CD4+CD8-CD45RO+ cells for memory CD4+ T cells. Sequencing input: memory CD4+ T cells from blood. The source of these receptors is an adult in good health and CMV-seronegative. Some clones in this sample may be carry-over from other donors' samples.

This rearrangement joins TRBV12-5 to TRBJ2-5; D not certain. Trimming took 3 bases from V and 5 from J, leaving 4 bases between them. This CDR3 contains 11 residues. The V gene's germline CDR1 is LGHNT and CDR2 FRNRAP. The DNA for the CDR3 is TGTGCTAGTGGTTTTGGGGAGACCCAGTACTTC. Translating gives CASGFGETQYF.

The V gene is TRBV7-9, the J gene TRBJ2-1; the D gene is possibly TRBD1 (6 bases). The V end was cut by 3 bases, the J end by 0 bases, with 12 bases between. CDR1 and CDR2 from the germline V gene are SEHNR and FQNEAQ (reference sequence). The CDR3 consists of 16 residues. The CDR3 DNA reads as TGTGCCAGCAGCTTTGCGTGGACAGCCTCCTACAATGAGCAGTTCTTC. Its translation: CASSFAWTASYNEQFF.

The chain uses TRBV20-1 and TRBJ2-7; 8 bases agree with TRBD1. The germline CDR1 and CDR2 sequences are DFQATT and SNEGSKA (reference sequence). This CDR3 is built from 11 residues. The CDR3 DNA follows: TGCAGCGCCCAGGGGGCGCCGGGACGGTACTTC. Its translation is CSAQGAPGRYF.

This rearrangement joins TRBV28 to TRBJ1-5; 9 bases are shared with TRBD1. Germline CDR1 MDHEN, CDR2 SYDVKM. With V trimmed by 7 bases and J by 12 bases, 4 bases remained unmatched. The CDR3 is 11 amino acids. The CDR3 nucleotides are TGTGCCAGCATACGACAGGGGGTCCAGCATTTT. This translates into CASIRQGVQHF. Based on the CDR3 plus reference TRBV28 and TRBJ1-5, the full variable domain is DVKVTQSSRYLVKRTGEKVFLECVQDMDHENMFWYRQDPGLGLRLIYFSYDVKMKEKGDIPEGYSVSREKKERFSLILESASTNQTSMYLCASIRQGVQHFGDGTRLSIL.

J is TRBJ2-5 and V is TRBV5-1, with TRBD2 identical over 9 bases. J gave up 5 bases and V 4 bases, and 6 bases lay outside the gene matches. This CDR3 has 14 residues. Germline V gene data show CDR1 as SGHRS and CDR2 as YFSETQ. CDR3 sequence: CASSLAGLAETQYF. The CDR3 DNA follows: TGCGCCAGCAGCCTGGCCGGACTAGCGGAGACCCAGTACTTC.

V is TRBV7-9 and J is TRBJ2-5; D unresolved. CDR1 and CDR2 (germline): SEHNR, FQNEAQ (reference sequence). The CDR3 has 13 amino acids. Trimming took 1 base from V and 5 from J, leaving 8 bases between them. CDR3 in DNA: TGTGCCAGCAGCTTAGAAGTGAGGGAGACCCAGTACTTC. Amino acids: CASSLEVRETQYF.

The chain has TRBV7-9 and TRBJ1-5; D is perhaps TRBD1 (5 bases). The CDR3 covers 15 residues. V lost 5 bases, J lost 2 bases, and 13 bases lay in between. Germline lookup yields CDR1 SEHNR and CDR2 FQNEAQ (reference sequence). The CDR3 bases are TGTGCCAGCAGCCTCGACAGAGGGGGCAATCAGCCCCAGCATTTT. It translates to CASSLDRGGNQPQHF.

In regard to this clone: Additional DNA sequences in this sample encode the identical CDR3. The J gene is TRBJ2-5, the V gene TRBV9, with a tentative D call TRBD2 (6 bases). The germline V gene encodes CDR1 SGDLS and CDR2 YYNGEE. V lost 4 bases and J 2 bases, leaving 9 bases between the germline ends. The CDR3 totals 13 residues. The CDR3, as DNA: TGTGCCAGCAGCCTTCGGGGGCAAGAGACCCAGTACTTC. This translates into CASSLRGQETQYF.

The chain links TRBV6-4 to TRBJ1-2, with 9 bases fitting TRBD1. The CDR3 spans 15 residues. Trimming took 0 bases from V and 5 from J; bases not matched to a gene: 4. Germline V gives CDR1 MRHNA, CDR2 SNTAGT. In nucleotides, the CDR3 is TGTGCCAGCAGTGACTCGGGACAGGGAAGGTATGGCTACACCTTC. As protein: CASSDSGQGRYGYTF.

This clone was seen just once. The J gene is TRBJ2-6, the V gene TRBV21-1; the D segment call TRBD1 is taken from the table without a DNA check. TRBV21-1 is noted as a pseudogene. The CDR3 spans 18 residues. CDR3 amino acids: CASSNGRQGITGANVLTF. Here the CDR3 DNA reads TGTGCCAGCAGCAACGGAAGACAGGGTATAACTGGGGCCAACGTCCTGACTTTC.

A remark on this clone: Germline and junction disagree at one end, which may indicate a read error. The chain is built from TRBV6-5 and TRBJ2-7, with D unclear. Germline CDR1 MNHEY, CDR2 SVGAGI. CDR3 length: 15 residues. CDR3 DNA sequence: TGTGCCTGCAGTTACTCGGCAGCCAGCTCCTACGAGCAGTACTTC. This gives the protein CACSYSAASSYEQYF.

The CDR3 here is CASSLRTDLIWGNTIYF. In nucleotides, the CDR3 is TGTGCCAGCAGTTTACGTACAGACCTTATCTGGGGAAACACCATATATTTT. The chain is built from TRBV28 and TRBJ1-3; D gene ambiguous. Trimming took off 2 bases at V and 4 bases at J, with 18 bases between the two ends. The germline V gene encodes CDR1 MDHEN and CDR2 SYDVKM. The CDR3 is 17 amino acids.

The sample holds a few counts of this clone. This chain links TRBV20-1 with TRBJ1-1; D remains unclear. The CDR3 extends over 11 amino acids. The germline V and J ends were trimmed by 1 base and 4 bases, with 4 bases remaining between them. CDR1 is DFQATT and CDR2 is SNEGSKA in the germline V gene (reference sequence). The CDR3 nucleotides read TGCAGTGCTAGAGCCCTCACTGAAGCTTTCTTT. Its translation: CSARALTEAFF.

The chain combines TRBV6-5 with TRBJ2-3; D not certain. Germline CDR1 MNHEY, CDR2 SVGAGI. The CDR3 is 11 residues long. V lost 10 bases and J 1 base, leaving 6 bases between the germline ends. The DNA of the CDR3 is TGTGCCACCGGCGGCACAGATACGCAGTATTTT. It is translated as CATGGTDTQYF.

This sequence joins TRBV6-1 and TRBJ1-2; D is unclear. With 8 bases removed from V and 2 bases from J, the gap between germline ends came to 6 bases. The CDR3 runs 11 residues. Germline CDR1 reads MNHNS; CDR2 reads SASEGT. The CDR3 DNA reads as TGTGCCAGCCTAGTGAACTATGGCTACACCTTC. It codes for CASLVNYGYTF.

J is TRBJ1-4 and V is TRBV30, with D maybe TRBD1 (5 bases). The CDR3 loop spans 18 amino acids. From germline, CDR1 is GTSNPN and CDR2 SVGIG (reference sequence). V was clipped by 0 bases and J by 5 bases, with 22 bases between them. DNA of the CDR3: TGTGCCTGGAGTGTAAAGGGGAGCCCCCGGACAAAGAATGAAAAACTGTTTTTT. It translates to CAWSVKGSPRTKNEKLFF.

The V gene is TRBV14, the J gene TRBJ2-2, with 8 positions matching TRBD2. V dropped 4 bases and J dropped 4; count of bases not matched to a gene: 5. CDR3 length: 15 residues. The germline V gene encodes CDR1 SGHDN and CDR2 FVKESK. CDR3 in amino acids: CASSPRAGVTGELFF. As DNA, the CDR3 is TGTGCCAGCAGCCCCCGAGCGGGAGTCACCGGGGAGCTGTTTTTT.

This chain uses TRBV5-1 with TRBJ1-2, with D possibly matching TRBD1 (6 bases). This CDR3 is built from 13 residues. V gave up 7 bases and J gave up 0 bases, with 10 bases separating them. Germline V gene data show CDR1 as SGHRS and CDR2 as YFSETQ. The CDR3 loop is CASGEGANYGYTF. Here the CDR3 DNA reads TGCGCCAGCGGAGAGGGGGCTAACTATGGCTACACCTTC.

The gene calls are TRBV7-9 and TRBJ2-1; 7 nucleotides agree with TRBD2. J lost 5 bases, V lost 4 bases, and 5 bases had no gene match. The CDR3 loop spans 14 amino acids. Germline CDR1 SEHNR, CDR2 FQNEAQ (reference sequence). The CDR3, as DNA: TGTGCCAGCAGCTCCAGGAGCGGGGACAATGAGCAGTTCTTC. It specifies CASSSRSGDNEQFF. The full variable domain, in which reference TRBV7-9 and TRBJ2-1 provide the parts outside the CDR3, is DTGVSQNPRHKITKRGQNVTFRCDPISEHNRLYWYRQTLGQGPEFLTYFQNEAQLEKSRLLSDRFSAERPKGSFSTLEIQRTEQGDSAMYLCASSSRSGDNEQFFGPGTRLTVL.

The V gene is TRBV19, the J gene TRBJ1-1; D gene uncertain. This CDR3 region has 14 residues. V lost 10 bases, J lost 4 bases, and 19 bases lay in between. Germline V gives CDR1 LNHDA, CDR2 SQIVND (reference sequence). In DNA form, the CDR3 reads TGTGCCACCTCAACAATACTGGGCGGCACTGAAGCTTTCTTT. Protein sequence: CATSTILGGTEAFF.

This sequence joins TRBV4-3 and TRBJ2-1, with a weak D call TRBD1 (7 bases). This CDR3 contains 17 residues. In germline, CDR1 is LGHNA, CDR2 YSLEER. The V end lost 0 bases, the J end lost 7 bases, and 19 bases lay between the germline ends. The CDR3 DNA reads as TGCGCCAGCAGCCAAGATGGTCGAGGGGGCGGGGTGAATGAGCAGTTCTTC. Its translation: CASSQDGRGGGVNEQFF.

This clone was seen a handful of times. The CDR3 DNA sequence: TGTGCCAGCAGCTTCCGGGACAGTCCTGAGGGCACAGATACGCAGTATTTT. It specifies CASSFRDSPEGTDTQYF. The chain links TRBV5-6 to TRBJ2-3, with 7 bases that match TRBD1. The CDR3 has 17 residues. CDR1 and CDR2 from the germline V gene are SGHDT and YYEEEE. J was trimmed by 1 base and V by 2 bases; bases with no gene match: 10.

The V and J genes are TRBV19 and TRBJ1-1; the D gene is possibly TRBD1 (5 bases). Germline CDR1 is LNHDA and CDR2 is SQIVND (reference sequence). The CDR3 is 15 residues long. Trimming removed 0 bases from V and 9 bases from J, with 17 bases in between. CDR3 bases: TGTGCCAGTAGTATAGATCTCGCAGGGAGCGCGAAAGCTTTCTTT. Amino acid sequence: CASSIDLAGSAKAFF.

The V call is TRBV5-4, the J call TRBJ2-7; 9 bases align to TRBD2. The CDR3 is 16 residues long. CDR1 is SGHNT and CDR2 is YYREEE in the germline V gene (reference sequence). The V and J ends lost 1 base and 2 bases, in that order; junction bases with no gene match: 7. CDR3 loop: CASSLSSGTSTYEQYF. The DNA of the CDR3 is TGTGCCAGCAGCTTGAGCTCCGGGACTAGCACCTACGAGCAGTACTTC.

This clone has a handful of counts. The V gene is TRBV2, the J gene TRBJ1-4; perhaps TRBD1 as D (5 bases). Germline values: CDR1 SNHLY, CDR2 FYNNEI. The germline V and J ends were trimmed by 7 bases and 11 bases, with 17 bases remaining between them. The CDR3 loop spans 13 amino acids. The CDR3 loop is CASNNVGDWKLFF. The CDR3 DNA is TGTGCCAGCAATAATGTGGGGGATTGGAAACTGTTTTTT.

CDR3 DNA: TGTGCCAGCCAGCGAGGGGACAGCTTTCAAGAGACCCAGTACTTC. Amino acid sequence: CASQRGDSFQETQYF. The chain recombines TRBV27 with TRBJ2-5, with TRBD1 matching 7 bases. Per germline, CDR1 MNHEY and CDR2 SMNVEV (reference sequence). The CDR3 consists of 15 residues. V dropped 8 bases and J dropped 2; count of bases not matched to a gene: 11.

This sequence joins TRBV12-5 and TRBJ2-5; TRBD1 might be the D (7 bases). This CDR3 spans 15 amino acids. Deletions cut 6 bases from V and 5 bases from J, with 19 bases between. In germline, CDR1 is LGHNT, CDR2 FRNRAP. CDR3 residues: CASGRGAPFPETQYF. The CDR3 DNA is TGTGCTAGTGGCAGGGGGGCTCCTTTCCCGGAGACCCAGTACTTC.

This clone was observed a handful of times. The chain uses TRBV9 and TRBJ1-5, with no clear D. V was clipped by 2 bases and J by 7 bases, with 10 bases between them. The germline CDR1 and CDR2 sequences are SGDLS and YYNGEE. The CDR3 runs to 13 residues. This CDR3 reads CASSVDLSQPQHF. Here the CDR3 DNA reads TGTGCCAGCAGCGTGGACCTAAGCCAGCCCCAGCATTTT. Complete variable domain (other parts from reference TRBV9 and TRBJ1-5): DSGVTQTPKHLITATGQRVTLRCSPRSGDLSVYWYQQSLDQGLQFLIQYYNGEERAKGNILERFSAQQFPDLHSELNLSSLELGDSALYFCASSVDLSQPQHFGDGTRLSIL.

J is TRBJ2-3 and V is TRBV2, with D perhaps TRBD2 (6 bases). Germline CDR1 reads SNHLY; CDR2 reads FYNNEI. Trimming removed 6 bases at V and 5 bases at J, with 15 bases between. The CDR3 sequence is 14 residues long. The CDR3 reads CASRGNPGVDTQYF. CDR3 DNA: TGTGCCAGCAGAGGTAACCCGGGGGTAGATACGCAGTATTTT.